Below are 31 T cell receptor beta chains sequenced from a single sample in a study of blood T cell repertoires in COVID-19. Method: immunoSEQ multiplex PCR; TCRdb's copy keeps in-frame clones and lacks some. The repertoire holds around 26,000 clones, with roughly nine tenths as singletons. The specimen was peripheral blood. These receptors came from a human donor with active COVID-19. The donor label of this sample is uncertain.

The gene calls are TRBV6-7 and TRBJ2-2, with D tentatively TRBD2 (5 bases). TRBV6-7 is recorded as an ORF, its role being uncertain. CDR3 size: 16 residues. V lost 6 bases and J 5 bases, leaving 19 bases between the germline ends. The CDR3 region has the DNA TGTGCCAGCAGCCTCGTGGGTGCCGGGATGACCGGGGAGCTGTTTTTT. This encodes CASSLVGAGMTGELFF.

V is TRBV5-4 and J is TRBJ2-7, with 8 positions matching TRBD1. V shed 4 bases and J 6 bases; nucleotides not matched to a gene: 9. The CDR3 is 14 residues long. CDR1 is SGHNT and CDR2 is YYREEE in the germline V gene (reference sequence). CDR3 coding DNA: TGTGCCAGCAGCATGACAGGGGTTCCCTCCGAGCAGTACTTC. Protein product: CASSMTGVPSEQYF.

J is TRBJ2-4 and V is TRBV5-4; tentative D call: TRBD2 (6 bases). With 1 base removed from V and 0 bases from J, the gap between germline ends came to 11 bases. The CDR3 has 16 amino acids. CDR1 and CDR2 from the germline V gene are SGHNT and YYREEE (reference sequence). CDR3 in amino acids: CASSLWGAGAKNIQYF. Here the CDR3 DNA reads TGTGCCAGCAGCTTGTGGGGAGCGGGAGCCAAAAACATTCAGTACTTC.

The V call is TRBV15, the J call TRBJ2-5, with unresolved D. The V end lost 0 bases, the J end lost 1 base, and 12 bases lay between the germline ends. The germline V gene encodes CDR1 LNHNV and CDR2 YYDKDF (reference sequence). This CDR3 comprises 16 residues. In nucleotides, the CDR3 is TGTGCCACCAGCAGAGAATACGACTCCGCCCAAGAGACCCAGTACTTC. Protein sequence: CATSREYDSAQETQYF.

CDR3 in amino acids: CASMEGDQPQHF. In DNA, the CDR3 is TGTGCCAGCATGGAGGGAGATCAGCCCCAGCATTTT. The chain recombines TRBV28 with TRBJ1-5; D unclear. V was shortened by 7 bases and J by 5 bases, with 9 bases between the two germline ends. The length of the CDR3 is 12 residues. CDR1 and CDR2 from the germline V gene are MDHEN and SYDVKM.

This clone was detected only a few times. CDR3 nucleotide sequence: TGTGCCAGCAGCTCTAGTGGGTCCCAAGAGACCCAGTACTTC. Protein sequence: CASSSSGSQETQYF. The genes are TRBV9 and TRBJ2-5, with D unclear. V was clipped by 4 bases and J by 1 base, with 11 bases between them. This CDR3 contains 14 residues. Germline V gives CDR1 SGDLS, CDR2 YYNGEE.

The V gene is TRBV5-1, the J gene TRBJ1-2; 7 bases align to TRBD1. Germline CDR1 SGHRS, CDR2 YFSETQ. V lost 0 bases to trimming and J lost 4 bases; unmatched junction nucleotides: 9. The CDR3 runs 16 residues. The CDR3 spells CASSLGPGQNSYGYTF. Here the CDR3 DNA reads TGCGCCAGCAGCTTGGGTCCGGGACAGAACTCCTATGGCTACACCTTC. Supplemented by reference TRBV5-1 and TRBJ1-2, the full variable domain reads KAGVTQTPRYLIKTRGQQVTLSCSPISGHRSVSWYQQTPGQGLQFLFEYFSETQRNKGNFPGRFSGRQFSNSRSEMNVSTLELGDSALYLCASSLGPGQNSYGYTFGSGTRLTVV.

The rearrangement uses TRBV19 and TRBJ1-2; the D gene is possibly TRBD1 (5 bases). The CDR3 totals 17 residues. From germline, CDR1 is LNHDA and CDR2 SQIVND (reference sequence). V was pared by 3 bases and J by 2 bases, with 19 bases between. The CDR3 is CASSIRGGVGSNYGYTF. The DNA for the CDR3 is TGTGCCAGTAGTATCCGCGGGGGGGTCGGTTCCAACTATGGCTACACCTTC.

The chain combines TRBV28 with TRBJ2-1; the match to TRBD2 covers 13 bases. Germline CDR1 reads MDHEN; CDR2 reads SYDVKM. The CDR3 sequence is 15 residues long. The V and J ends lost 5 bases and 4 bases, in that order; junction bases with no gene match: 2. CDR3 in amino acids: CASSQGLAGYNEQFF. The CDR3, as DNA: TGTGCCAGCAGTCAGGGACTAGCGGGGTACAATGAGCAGTTCTTC.

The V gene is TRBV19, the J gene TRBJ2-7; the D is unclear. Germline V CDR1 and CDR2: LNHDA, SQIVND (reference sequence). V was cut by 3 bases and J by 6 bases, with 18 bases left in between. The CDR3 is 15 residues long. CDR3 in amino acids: CASSIPGRKLSEQYF. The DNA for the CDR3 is TGTGCCAGTAGTATTCCGGGTAGAAAGTTGAGCGAGCAGTACTTC. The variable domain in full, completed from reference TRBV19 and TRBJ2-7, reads DGGITQSPKYLFRKEGQNVTLSCEQNLNHDAMYWYRQDPGQGLRLIYYSQIVNDFQKGDIAEGYSVSREKKESFPLTVTSAQKNPTAFYLCASSIPGRKLSEQYFGPGTRLTVT.

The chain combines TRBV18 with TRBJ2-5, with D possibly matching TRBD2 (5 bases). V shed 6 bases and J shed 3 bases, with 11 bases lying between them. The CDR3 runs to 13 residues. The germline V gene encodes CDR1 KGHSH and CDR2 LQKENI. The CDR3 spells CASSRALEETQYF. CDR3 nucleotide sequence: TGTGCCAGCTCGCGGGCCCTAGAAGAGACCCAGTACTTC.

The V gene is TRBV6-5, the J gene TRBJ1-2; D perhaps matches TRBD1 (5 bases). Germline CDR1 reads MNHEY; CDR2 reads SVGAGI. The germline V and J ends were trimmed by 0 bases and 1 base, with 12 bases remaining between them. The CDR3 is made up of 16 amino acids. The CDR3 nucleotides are TGTGCCAGCAGTTACTCCTCGGGGGATATTAACTATGGCTACACCTTC. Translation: CASSYSSGDINYGYTF.

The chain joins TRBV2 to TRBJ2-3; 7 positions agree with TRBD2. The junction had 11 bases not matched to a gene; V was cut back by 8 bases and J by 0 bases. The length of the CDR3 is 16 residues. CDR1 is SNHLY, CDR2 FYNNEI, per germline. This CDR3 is CASEGGTITSTDTQYF. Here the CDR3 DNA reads TGTGCCAGCGAGGGCGGGACTATAACTAGCACAGATACGCAGTATTTT.

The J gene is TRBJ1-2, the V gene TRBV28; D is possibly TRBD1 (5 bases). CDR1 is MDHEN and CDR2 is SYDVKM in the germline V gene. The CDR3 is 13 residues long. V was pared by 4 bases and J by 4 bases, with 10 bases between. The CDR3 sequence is CASSSPGRYGYTF. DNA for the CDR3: TGTGCCAGCAGTTCTCCAGGGCGCTATGGCTACACCTTC.

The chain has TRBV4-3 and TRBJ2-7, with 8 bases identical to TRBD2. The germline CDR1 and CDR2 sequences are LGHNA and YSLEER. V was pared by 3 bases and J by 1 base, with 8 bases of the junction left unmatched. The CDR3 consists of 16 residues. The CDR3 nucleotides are TGCGCCAGCAGCCAGGACCGTAGCGGGACATCCTACGAGCAGTACTTC. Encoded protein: CASSQDRSGTSYEQYF.

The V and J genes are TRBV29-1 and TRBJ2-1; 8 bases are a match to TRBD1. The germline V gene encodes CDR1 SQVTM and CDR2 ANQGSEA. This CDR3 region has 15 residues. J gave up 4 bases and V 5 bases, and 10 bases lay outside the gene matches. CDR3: CSVWVRDRWYNEQFF. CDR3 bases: TGCAGCGTTTGGGTCCGGGACAGGTGGTACAATGAGCAGTTCTTC.

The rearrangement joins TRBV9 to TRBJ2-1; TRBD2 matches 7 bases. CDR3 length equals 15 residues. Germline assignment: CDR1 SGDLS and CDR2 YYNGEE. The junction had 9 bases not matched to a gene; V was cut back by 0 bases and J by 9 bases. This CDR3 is CASSVVGVAGAEQFF. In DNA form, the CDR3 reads TGTGCCAGCAGCGTAGTAGGGGTTGCGGGAGCTGAGCAGTTCTTC.

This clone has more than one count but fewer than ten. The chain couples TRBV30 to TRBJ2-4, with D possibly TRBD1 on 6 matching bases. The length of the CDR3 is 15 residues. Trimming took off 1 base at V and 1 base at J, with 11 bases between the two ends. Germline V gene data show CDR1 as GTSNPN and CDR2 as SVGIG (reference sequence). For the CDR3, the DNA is TGTGCCTGGAGTGGAGGGGGATTTGCCAAAAACATTCAGTACTTC. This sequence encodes CAWSGGGFAKNIQYF.

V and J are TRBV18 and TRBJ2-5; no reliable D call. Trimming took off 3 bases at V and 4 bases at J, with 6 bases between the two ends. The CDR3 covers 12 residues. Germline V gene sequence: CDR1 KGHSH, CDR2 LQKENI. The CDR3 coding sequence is TGTGCCAGCTCACCGGAGCTAGAGACCCAGTACTTC. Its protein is CASSPELETQYF.

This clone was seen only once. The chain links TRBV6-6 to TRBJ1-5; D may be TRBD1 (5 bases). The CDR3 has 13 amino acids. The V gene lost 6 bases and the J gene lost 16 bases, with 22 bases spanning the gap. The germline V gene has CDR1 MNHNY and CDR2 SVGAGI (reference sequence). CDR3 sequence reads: CASSNSVDSVPHF. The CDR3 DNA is TGTGCCAGCAGCAACAGCGTTGACAGCGTTCCTCATTTT.

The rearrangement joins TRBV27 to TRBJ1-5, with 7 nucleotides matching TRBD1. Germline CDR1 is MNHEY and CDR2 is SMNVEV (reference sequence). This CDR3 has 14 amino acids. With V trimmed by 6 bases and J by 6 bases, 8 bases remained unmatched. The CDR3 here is CASRETGNTQPQHF. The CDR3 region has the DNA TGTGCCAGCAGGGAGACAGGGAATACTCAGCCCCAGCATTTT.

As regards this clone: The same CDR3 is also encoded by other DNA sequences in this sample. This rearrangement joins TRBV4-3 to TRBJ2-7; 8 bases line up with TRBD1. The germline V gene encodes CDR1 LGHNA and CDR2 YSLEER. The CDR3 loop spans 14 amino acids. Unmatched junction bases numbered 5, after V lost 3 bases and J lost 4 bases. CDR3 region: CASSQGTGRYEQYF. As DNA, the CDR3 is TGCGCCAGCAGCCAGGGGACAGGAAGATACGAGCAGTACTTC.

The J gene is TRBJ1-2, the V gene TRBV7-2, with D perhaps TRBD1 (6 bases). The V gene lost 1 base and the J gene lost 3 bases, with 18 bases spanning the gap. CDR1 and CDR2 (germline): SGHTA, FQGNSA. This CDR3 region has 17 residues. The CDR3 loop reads CASSLGLGRGIDYGYTF. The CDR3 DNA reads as TGTGCCAGCAGCTTAGGTCTGGGCAGGGGTATAGACTATGGCTACACCTTC.

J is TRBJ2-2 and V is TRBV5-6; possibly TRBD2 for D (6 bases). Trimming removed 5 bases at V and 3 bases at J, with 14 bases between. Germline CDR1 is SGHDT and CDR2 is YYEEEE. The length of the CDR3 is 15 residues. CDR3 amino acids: CASRTSGLDTGELFF. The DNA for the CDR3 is TGTGCCAGCAGAACTTCGGGACTCGACACCGGGGAGCTGTTTTTT.

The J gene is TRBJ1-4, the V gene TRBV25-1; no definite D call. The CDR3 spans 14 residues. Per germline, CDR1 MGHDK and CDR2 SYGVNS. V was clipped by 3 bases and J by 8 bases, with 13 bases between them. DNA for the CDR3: TGTGCCAGCAGTGAGGATGAGGAGGGAGAAAAACTGTTTTTT. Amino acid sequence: CASSEDEEGEKLFF.

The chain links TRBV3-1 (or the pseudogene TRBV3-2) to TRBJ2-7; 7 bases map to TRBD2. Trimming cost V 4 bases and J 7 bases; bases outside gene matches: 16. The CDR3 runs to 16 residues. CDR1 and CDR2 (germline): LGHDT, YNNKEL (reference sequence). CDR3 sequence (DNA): TGTGCCAGCAGCCGGTATCCTGAGGGAGGGCCGGGGGAGCAGTACTTC. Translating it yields CASSRYPEGGPGEQYF.

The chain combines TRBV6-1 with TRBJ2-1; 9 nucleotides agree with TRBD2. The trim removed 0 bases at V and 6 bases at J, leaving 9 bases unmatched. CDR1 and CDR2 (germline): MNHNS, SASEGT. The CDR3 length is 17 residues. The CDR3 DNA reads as TGTGCCAGCAGTGAAGCGCTTATTGCGGGAGGGGGCAATGAGCAGTTCTTC. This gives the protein CASSEALIAGGGNEQFF.

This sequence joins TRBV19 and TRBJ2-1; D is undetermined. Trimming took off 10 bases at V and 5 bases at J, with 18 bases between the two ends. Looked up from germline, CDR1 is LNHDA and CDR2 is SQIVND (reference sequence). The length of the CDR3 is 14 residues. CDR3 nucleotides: TGTGCCACGGCAGCAGTTGGGCCGAACAATGAGCAGTTCTTC. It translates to CATAAVGPNNEQFF.

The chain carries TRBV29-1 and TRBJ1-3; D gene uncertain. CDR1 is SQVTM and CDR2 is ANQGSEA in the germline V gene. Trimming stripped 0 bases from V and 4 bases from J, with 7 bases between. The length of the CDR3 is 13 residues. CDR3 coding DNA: TGCAGCGTTGAAGATCGCGCCGGAAACACCATATATTTT. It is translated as CSVEDRAGNTIYF.

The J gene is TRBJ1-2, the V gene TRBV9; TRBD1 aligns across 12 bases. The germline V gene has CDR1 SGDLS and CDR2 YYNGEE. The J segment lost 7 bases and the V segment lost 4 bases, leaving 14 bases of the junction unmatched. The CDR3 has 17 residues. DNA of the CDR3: TGTGCCAGCAGCCCCTCATGGGGACAGGGGGCGAGAGGTGGCTACACCTTC. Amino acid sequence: CASSPSWGQGARGGYTF.

The CDR3 is CASSEARSDEQFF. In DNA, the CDR3 is TGTGCCAGCAGTGAAGCGCGAAGCGATGAGCAGTTCTTC. The rearrangement joins TRBV2 to TRBJ2-1; no firm D call. Looked up from germline, CDR1 is SNHLY and CDR2 is FYNNEI. The CDR3 has 13 amino acids. With 0 bases removed from V and 8 bases from J, the gap between germline ends came to 8 bases.